This entry is about one T cell receptor (beta chain). Antigen: not known. The sample belongs to a study of OX40 agonist ivuxolimab in advanced cancers. On the study more broadly: Dosing consisted of intravenous ivuxolimab at 0.01 to 10 mg/kg every 2 weeks. The group had a mean age of roughly 56 years, ranged from about 23 to 85, and was 80% to 90% male. Study results and limitations: Normalized T-cell clonal expansion was also low in some nonresponders.

Some clones are missing from TCRdb's copy, which holds only in-frame ones; the method was immunoSEQ multiplex PCR. The data hold 50,000 to 75,000 clones, with 80% to 90% observed a single time. After removal of 4 bases from V and 1 base from J, the junction contained 7 bases not matched to a gene. Germline lookup yields CDR1 MNHEY and CDR2 SMNVEV (reference sequence). The CDR3 has 17 residues. The sample was CD4+ or CD8+ T cells sorted from blood, taken in a trial of the OX40 agonist ivuxolimab. This receptor was taken from an adult with an advanced solid tumor such as melanoma, head and neck, liver or kidney cancer. The chain is built from TRBV27 and TRBJ1-6, with 7 nucleotides matching TRBD1. The CDR3 DNA reads as TGTGCCAGCAGTTCTAAACAGGGGCCGTCCTATAATTCACCCCTCCACTTT. Translation: CASSSKQGPSYNSPLHF.